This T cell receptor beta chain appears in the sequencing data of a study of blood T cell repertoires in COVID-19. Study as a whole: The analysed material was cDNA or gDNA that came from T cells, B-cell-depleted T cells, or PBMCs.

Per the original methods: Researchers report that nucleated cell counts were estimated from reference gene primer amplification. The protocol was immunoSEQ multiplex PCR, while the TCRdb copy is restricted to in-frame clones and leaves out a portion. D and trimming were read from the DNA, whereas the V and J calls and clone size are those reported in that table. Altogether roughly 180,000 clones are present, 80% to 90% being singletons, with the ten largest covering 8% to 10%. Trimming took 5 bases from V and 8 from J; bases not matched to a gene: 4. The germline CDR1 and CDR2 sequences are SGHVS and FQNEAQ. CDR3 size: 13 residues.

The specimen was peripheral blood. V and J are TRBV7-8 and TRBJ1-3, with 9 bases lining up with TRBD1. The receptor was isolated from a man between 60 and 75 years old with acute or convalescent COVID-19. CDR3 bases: TGTGCCAGCAGCCAGGACAGGGGAGACACCATATATTTT. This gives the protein CASSQDRGDTIYF.